The 24 T cell receptor beta chains given below trace back to one sample, sequenced in a study of T cell repertoires in cytomegalovirus infection. One entry per CDR3 protein results from TCRdb running MiXCR on the reads. The sample contains 600,000 to 800,000 distinct CDR3 sequences, approximately 24% of which appear only once. Sequencing input: CD8+ T cells from PBMCs. The source of these receptors is a human donor in good health (CMV status not recorded). Some clones in this sample may be carry-over from other donors' samples.

In the case of this clonotype: The junction and the germline gene differ at one end; a read error may be behind it. This chain joins TRBV25-1 and TRBJ1-1; D is possibly TRBD1 (6 bases). Germline CDR1 MGHDK, CDR2 SYGVNS. The CDR3 is 16 residues long. The DNA for the CDR3 is TGTGCCAGCAATGAAGGGGGAGTAGGTCAGAACACTGAAGCTTTCTTT. Its protein product is CASNEGGVGQNTEAFF.

This chain joins TRBV18 and TRBJ2-3; 8 bases match TRBD2. Trimming removed 0 bases from V and 4 bases from J; junction bases left unmatched: 6. This CDR3 is 16 amino acids long. Germline CDR1 KGHSH, CDR2 LQKENI. The CDR3 DNA reads TGTGCCAGCTCACCACCCCCCGGGGGGGTTGCAGATACGCAGTATTTT. Translating gives CASSPPPGGVADTQYF.

The chain employs TRBV13 and TRBJ2-7; 9 positions agree with TRBD1. The V and J ends lost 0 bases and 3 bases, in that order; junction bases with no gene match: 6. The length of the CDR3 is 16 residues. From germline, CDR1 is PRHDT and CDR2 FYEKMQ (reference sequence). Written as DNA, the CDR3 is TGTGCCAGCAGCTTAGGTGGGACAGGGAATAACTACGAGCAGTACGTC. This gives the protein CASSLGGTGNNYEQYV.

This clonotype was observed a few times. This chain joins TRBV28 and TRBJ1-2, with a tentative D call TRBD1 (6 bases). Germline V gene lookup returns CDR1 MDHEN and CDR2 SYDVKM. Trimming cost V 5 bases and J 6 bases, with 16 bases left between them. CDR3 size: 14 residues. DNA for the CDR3: TGTGCCAGCAGTCCTCCCGGGGGCGAGGATGGCTACACCTTC. Its translation: CASSPPGGEDGYTF.

The chain has TRBV6-5 and TRBJ2-7, with a weak D call TRBD2 (6 bases). Germline lookup yields CDR1 MNHEY and CDR2 SVGAGI. Deletions cut 2 bases from V and 1 base from J, with 15 bases between. This CDR3 comprises 16 residues. The CDR3 DNA reads as TGTGCCAGCAGTTACGGCGGGACGGACGAATCCTACGAGCAGTACTTC. Translation gives CASSYGGTDESYEQYF.

The V call is TRBV9, the J call TRBJ2-1; 8 bases are a match to TRBD2. This CDR3 contains 15 residues. The V and J ends lost 0 bases and 4 bases, in that order; junction bases with no gene match: 3. Per germline, CDR1 SGDLS and CDR2 YYNGEE. The CDR3 bases are TGTGCCAGCAGCGTAGGAGCGGGGGTTTACAATGAGCAGTTCTTC. Its translation is CASSVGAGVYNEQFF.

This chain links TRBV28 with TRBJ2-3; D is ambiguous. The CDR3 is 17 amino acids. V was cut by 5 bases and J by 2 bases, with 20 bases left in between. The germline V gene encodes CDR1 MDHEN and CDR2 SYDVKM. The CDR3 loop reads CASSKYWSHPFTDTQYF. DNA for the CDR3: TGTGCCAGCAGTAAATATTGGTCTCACCCCTTCACAGATACGCAGTATTTT.

This clonotype was recorded many times. The V and J genes are TRBV7-2 and TRBJ1-6, with D tentatively TRBD1 (5 bases). The CDR3 contains 18 residues. V lost 8 bases to trimming and J lost 2 bases, with 22 bases between them. Germline-derived CDR1 and CDR2 are SGHTA and FQGNSA. The CDR3: CASQTGAVGRAYNSPLHF. The CDR3 DNA reads as TGTGCCAGCCAAACCGGGGCGGTGGGGAGGGCCTATAATTCACCCCTCCACTTT. Full variable domain (missing parts from reference TRBV7-2 and TRBJ1-6): GAGVSQSPSNKVTEKGKDVELRCDPISGHTALYWYRQSLGQGLEFLIYFQGNSAPDKSGLPSDRFSAERTGGSVSTLTIQRTQQEDSAVYLCASQTGAVGRAYNSPLHFGNGTRLTVT.

This clonotype was counted at least ten times. The rearrangement links TRBV7-8 to TRBJ2-3, with TRBD2 matching over 15 bases. Germline V gene data show CDR1 as SGHVS and CDR2 as FQNEAQ. The CDR3 consists of 19 residues. V shed 4 bases, J shed 4 bases, and the junction held 12 bases outside the gene matches. The CDR3 coding sequence is TGTGCCAGCAGCTCGGGACTAGCGGGGGGTGGGAAAGGCGCAGATACGCAGTATTTT. Encoded protein: CASSSGLAGGGKGADTQYF. Variable domain in full (rest from reference TRBV7-8 and TRBJ2-3): GAGVSQSPRYKVAKRGQDVALRCDPISGHVSLFWYQQALGQGPEFLTYFQNEAQLDKSGLPSDRFFAERPEGSVSTLKIQRTQQEDSAVYLCASSSGLAGGGKGADTQYFGPGTRLTVL.

About this clonotype itself: The junction departs from the called germline gene at one end, perhaps through a read error. V and J are TRBV7-6 and TRBJ2-1; 10 nucleotides align to TRBD1. The CDR3 covers 17 residues. Germline-derived CDR1 and CDR2 are SGHVS and FNYEAQ. CDR3 nucleotides: TGTGCCAGCAGCTTATACGGCGGGACAGGGGCGCACAATGGGCAGTTCTTC. Its protein is CASSLYGGTGAHNGQFF.

The chain carries TRBV6-5 and TRBJ2-1, with a possible D match to TRBD1 (5 bases). The ends were cut back, 7 bases at V and 8 bases at J, with 18 bases in the middle. The CDR3 runs to 14 residues. Germline-derived CDR1 and CDR2 are MNHEY and SVGAGI. The DNA of the CDR3 is TGTGCCAGCACCCCCTGGGGCAGCGAGGATGAGCAGTTCTTC. Protein: CASTPWGSEDEQFF.

This clonotype was counted only a few times. The rearrangement links TRBV20-1 to TRBJ2-7, with 8 bases lining up with TRBD2. With 2 bases clipped from V and 2 bases from J, the junction kept 8 bases outside the gene matches. Germline loops: CDR1 DFQATT, CDR2 SNEGSKA (reference sequence). The CDR3 covers 15 residues. The CDR3 nucleotides read TGCAGTGCTAGACCAACCGGGGGGGGGGCCTACGAGCAGTACTTC. Its protein product is CSARPTGGGAYEQYF.

J is TRBJ2-7 and V is TRBV6-2 or TRBV6-3; D may correspond to TRBD1 or TRBD2 (5 bases each). CDR1 and CDR2 (germline): MNHEY, SVGEGT. Trimming pared 1 base from V and 6 bases from J, leaving 19 bases between. The CDR3 is 16 amino acids. The CDR3 region is CASSYYPGTTSSEQYV. CDR3 bases: TGTGCCAGCAGTTACTACCCCGGGACCACATCGTCCGAGCAGTACGTC.

This clonotype occurred a few times. The chain recombines TRBV6-2 or TRBV6-3 with TRBJ2-5, with TRBD1 as a possible D gene (5 bases). The V end was cut by 2 bases, the J end by 1 base, with 8 bases between. Germline CDR1 and CDR2: MNHEY and SVGEGT. The CDR3 extends over 14 amino acids. The CDR3 DNA reads as TGTGCCAGCAGTTACCCCGACAGCCAAGAGACCCAGTACTTC. Its translation is CASSYPDSQETQYF.

The chain employs TRBV14 and TRBJ2-1, with a possible D match to TRBD1 (5 bases). V shed 5 bases and J shed 5 bases, with 13 bases lying between them. Germline V gene lookup returns CDR1 SGHDN and CDR2 FVKESK. The CDR3 loop spans 14 amino acids. Here the CDR3 reads CASSTTSRDNEQFF. CDR3 in DNA: TGTGCCAGCAGCACAACCTCCAGGGACAATGAGCAGTTCTTC.

The sample holds a few counts of this clonotype. The chain carries TRBV29-1 and TRBJ1-2, with 7 bases lining up with TRBD1. Germline assignment: CDR1 SQVTM and CDR2 ANQGSEA. The length of the CDR3 is 14 residues. V shed 4 bases and J 8 bases; nucleotides not matched to a gene: 13. The CDR3 DNA follows: TGCAGCGTTGTTTCTGGGACAGACGTTGGGGGCTACACCTTC. Amino acid sequence: CSVVSGTDVGGYTF.

This clonotype occurred once. The chain joins TRBV29-1 to TRBJ2-7; TRBD1 agrees at 8 bases. Germline trimming cut 3 bases from V and 0 bases from J; bases unmatched to any gene: 4. This CDR3 contains 14 residues. In germline, CDR1 is SQVTM, CDR2 ANQGSEA. Written as DNA, the CDR3 is TGCAGCGTTGATGGACAGGGTCGCTCCTACGAGCAGTACGTC. Translation: CSVDGQGRSYEQYV.

The chain carries TRBV2 and TRBJ2-3; D tentatively reads TRBD1 or TRBD2 (6 bases each). CDR1 SNHLY and CDR2 FYNNEI come from the germline V gene. Trimming shortened V by 6 bases and J by 3 bases, and 19 bases separated the two germline ends. There are 16 residues in the CDR3. The CDR3 reads CASRDIRGAGTDTQYF. Here the CDR3 DNA reads TGTGCCAGCAGGGATATAAGGGGGGCAGGGACAGATACGCAGTATTTT.

This chain connects TRBV7-9 to TRBJ2-1; 13 bases are shared with TRBD2. The CDR3 runs 18 residues. CDR1 and CDR2 from the germline V gene are SEHNR and FQNEAQ (reference sequence). Trimming cost V 5 bases and J 0 bases; bases outside gene matches: 7. This CDR3 reads CASSPTSGGGSSYNEQFF. As DNA, the CDR3 is TGTGCCAGCAGCCCTACTAGCGGGGGGGGCAGCTCCTACAATGAGCAGTTCTTC.

The chain's CDR3 is CSPQGDKHEQYV. In nucleotides, the CDR3 is TGTTCACCACAAGGGGATAAGCACGAGCAGTACGTC. The V gene is TRBV6-5, the J gene TRBJ2-7; weak D call: TRBD1 (5 bases). Per the germline V gene, CDR1 is MNHEY and CDR2 is SVGAGI. CDR3 size: 12 residues.

This chain joins TRBV19 and TRBJ2-1, with TRBD1 matching 7 bases. The J segment lost 4 bases and the V segment lost 6 bases, leaving 9 bases of the junction unmatched. CDR3 length equals 15 residues. The V gene's germline CDR1 is LNHDA and CDR2 SQIVND (reference sequence). Here the CDR3 DNA reads TGTGCCAGTAGCGCCGGGACAGTGGGTTACAATGAGCAGTTCTTC. Its translation: CASSAGTVGYNEQFF.

This clonotype was observed a handful of times. The chain combines TRBV7-6 with TRBJ1-2; the D is unclear. From germline, CDR1 is SGHVS and CDR2 FNYEAQ. V was clipped by 3 bases and J by 6 bases, with 20 bases between them. CDR3 length equals 16 residues. The DNA for the CDR3 is TGTGCCAGCAGCTTCGGCACCATGGAAGGTCGAGATGGCTACACCTTC. Residues: CASSFGTMEGRDGYTF.

The chain recombines TRBV4-3 with TRBJ2-5, with D tentatively TRBD1 or TRBD2 (5 bases each). The length of the CDR3 is 17 residues. V was pared by 4 bases and J by 3 bases, with 21 bases between. Germline assignment: CDR1 LGHNA and CDR2 YSLEER. For the CDR3, the DNA is TGCGCCAGCAGCCCCTTCCAAGACGGGACCTCAGAAGAGACCCAGTACTTC. Encoded protein: CASSPFQDGTSEETQYF.

The chain joins TRBV5-1 to TRBJ2-1; possibly TRBD2 for D (7 bases). Germline lookup yields CDR1 SGHRS and CDR2 YFSETQ. Between the trimmed V and J ends, which lost 2 bases and 3 bases, there was a span of 12 bases. There are 15 residues in the CDR3. The CDR3, as DNA: TGCGCCAGCAGCTTTGGGGGGGGCCTCTACAATGAGCAGTTCTTC. This gives the protein CASSFGGGLYNEQFF.